This T cell receptor (beta chain) was profiled in a study of vaccination and CD4 T cells after COVID-19 (dated by TCRdb to between 2021 and 2024). Study-level background: Six males and four females were included in the convalescent cohort, with two Hispanic individuals, seven Caucasians, two Asians and one multiracial person represented. Participants received two doses of either the Pfizer-BioNTech BNT162b2 vaccine (n=8) or the Moderna mRNA-1273 vaccine (n=2). Post-COVID blood samples from convalescent patients were collected a median of approximately 100 days after diagnosis, with a range of 35 to 161 days. Post-vaccine blood samples were obtained a median of approximately 74 days after the second vaccine dose, with a range of roughly 14 to 241 days. Overlapping spike peptide pools from SARS-CoV-2 and from the common cold coronaviruses HCoV-NL63, HCoV-OC43 and HCoV-229E were used as culture stimuli. Control cultures received a CEFX viral epitope pool as the positive control, an HIV-1 Nef peptide pool as the negative control, or no peptide. In around nine COVID-19 convalescent patients and a few infection-naive healthy vaccine recipients, the spike-specific CD4+ TCR repertoire before mRNA vaccination was compared with the repertoire after mRNA vaccination. At the TCR clonotype level, an earlier paper using these donors assessed memory CD4+ T cell crossreactivity between SARS-CoV-2 and common cold coronavirus spike proteins. General conclusions and limits of the study: Among the post-vaccine SARS-CoV-2-reactive clones in convalescent patients, a median 86.3% showed up only after vaccination, which suggests vaccine-specific priming. Of the vaccine-specific clones found in convalescent patients, nearly all (304 of 307) were mono-reactive for SARS-CoV-2 spike instead of being cross-reactive with common cold coronaviruses. Although the median number of SARS-CoV-2-reactive clonotypes went up from around 20 after infection to 38 after vaccination, the increase was not significant. The study included relatively few convalescent patients and did not analyze early timepoints after natural infection.

Sequences SNHLY (CDR1) and FYNNEI (CDR2) are obtained from the germline V gene. Reading from cysteine to phenylalanine, the CDR3 counts 15 amino acids. Only the CDR3 region is kept as DNA, spanning 45 bases read in frame from base 1. Deletion took 2 bases off V and 0 bases off J, with a span of 9 bases between the germline ends. Preparation of the library involved PCR. At the Johns Hopkins FTIC core, DNA from the cultured CD4+ T cells underwent TCR sequencing with the Oncomine TCR Beta short-read assay. The QIAamp micro DNA kit was used to extract genomic DNA from the cultured CD4+ T cells. The Oncomine TCR Beta libraries from cultured CD4+ T cells were pooled using unique dual indexes and then sequenced on an Illumina iSeq 100. Per the source publication's procedure: Non-productive sequences were filtered out, and CDR3s that did not start with C, did not end with F or W, or were shorter than 7 amino acids were discarded. Antigen-specific clonotypes were identified with the MANAFEST web application by comparing peptide-stimulated wells with reference and other culture wells. An FDR below 0.05, an odds ratio above 5, and a productive frequency above 0.1% in at least two of three replicate wells were required for clones to be considered positive. Clonotypes that were significantly expanded in both SARS-CoV-2 spike wells and at least one common cold coronavirus spike condition were defined as cross-reactive. Similarity between CDR3 sequences was evaluated in R version 3.6.1 using Levenshtein distances (stringdist) and unrooted phylogenetic trees (ape). The public sequencing data were trimmed at Q25 with fastp and processed into clonotypes with MiXCR by TCRdb, which kept only in-frame beta chains. Each entry is one CDR3 protein sequence, shown with its most common DNA and genes. TCRdb's processing, not the study's, gives the V and J calls here. Recorded for this sample are approximately 9,400 distinct CDR3 sequences; around 31% of them occurred a single time. The ten largest clones take up roughly 20% of the sample.

Details on this clonotype: Its antigen remains undetermined. No qualities accompany the bases; no much larger clone lies one base away.

The treatment or condition label here, explained by the study, means: roughly ten-day PBMC culture with coronavirus spike peptide pools or control peptides (ViraFEST assay). CD4+ T cells from unexposed donors were collected before the COVID-19 pandemic (2011-2018). The ViraFEST assay, used in the study, expanded antigen-specific T cells with peptide pools and then identified the expanded clonotypes through TCR sequencing. Each well held some 2 million PBMCs cultured with approximately 9.2 ug/ml peptide pools in IMDM containing around 5.5% human AB serum and 7.5 to 10 IU/ml IL-2. On days 3 and 7, half of the culture medium was replaced with fresh IL-2-containing medium. After about nine days of culture, CD4+ T cells were isolated by negative selection with the EasySep CD4+ T cell isolation kit. Unexposed donor CD4+ T cells were tested for reactivity to SARS-CoV-2 S and N and four common cold coronavirus spike pools, as cell number allowed. Ficoll-Paque Plus gradient centrifugation was used to isolate PBMCs from whole blood, and the isolated PBMCs were then either used fresh or cryopreserved at -140C. Culture conditions were generally each tested in triplicate wells. The leukapheresis product used for the unexposed donors was purchased from a commercial source.

The chain joins TRBV2 to TRBJ2-3; the D gene assignment is ambiguous. This TCR was sampled from a human donor in good health. The material sequenced was CD4+ T cells from blood, cultured in vitro. The CDR3 has the sequence CASSELNPSTDTQYF. The bases are TGTGCCAGCAGTGAACTTAACCCCAGCACAGATACGCAGTATTTT. With the rest looked up from the reference TRBV2 and TRBJ2-3 genes rather than sequenced, the full variable domain is EPEVTQTPSHQVTQMGQEVILRCVPISNHLYFYWYRQILGQKVEFLVSFYNNEISEKSEIFDDQFSVERPDGSNFTLKIRSTKLEDSAMYFCASSELNPSTDTQYFGPGTRLTVL.